Reported below is one TCR beta chain. The junction and the germline gene differ at one end; a read error may be behind it. The data derive from a study of blood T cell repertoires in COVID-19. This CDR3 region has 11 residues. CDR1 and CDR2 from the germline V gene are SNHLY and FYNNEI. Adults between about 18 and 95 years of age took part from fewer than 30 US areas. Recovered status applied to Cohort 3 donors who had two consecutive negative PCRs. It also applied to those with clearance or with symptom resolution. Profiling relied on immunoSEQ multiplex PCR, and the TCRdb table lists in-frame clones only, not all of them. Of about 250,000 clones in the sample, around 89% were seen once.

What was sequenced was PBMCs or T cells enriched from blood (not recorded which). The sequence was obtained from a young woman who had recovered from COVID-19. This chain uses TRBV2 with TRBJ2-1; 8 nucleotides align to TRBD2. The chain's CDR3 is CGGASYNEQFF. In nucleotides, the CDR3 is TGCGGGGGGGCCTCCTACAATGAGCAGTTCTTC. Full variable domain (missing parts from reference TRBV2 and TRBJ2-1): EPEVTQTPSHQVTQMGQEVILRCVPISNHLYFYWYRQILGQKVEFLVSFYNNEISEKSEIFDDQFSVERPDGSNFTLKIRSTKLEDSAMYFCGGASYNEQFFGPGTRLTVL.